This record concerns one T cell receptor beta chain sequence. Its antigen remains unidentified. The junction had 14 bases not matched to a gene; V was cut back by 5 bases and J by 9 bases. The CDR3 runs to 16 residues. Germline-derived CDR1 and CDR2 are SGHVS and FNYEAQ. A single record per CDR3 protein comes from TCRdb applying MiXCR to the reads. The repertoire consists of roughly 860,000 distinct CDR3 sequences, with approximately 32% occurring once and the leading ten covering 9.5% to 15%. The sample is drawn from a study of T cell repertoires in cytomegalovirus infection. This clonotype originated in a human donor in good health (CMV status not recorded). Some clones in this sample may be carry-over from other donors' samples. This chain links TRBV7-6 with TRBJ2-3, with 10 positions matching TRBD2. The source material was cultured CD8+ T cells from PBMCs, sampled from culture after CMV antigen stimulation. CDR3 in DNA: TGTGCCAGCAGCCCCTTCCTAGCGGGGGCACCCCCGACGCAGTATTTT. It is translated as CASSPFLAGAPPTQYF.